Presented here are 22 T cell receptor beta chains from one specimen sequenced in a study of blood T cells in healthy people across ages (dated by TCRdb to about 2015). Library preparation employed 5' RACE. These reads were obtained on an Illumina HiSeq 2500. A second about 7 to 12 cycle PCR used a sample-barcoded 5' primer and a J-beta primer mix. The public reads were reprocessed in TCRdb via fastp at Q25 and MiXCR, keeping in-frame beta chains. Each CDR3 protein appears once, grouped with its most common genes and DNA. This sample gives about 1,800,000 distinct CDR3 sequences in total; approximately 30% of them show up just once. The ten most abundant clones make up 7.7% of the sample. Sample: blood. These receptors were obtained from a woman in her 30s in good health.

This rearrangement joins TRBV12-3 or TRBV12-4 to TRBJ1-6, with D unclear. The CDR3 totals 14 residues. V shed 4 bases and J shed 8 bases, with 12 bases lying between them. CDR3 DNA: TGTGCCAGCAGTTCCAGACGGCGGTATTCACCCCTCCACTTT. Residues: CASSSRRRYSPLHF.

This sequence joins TRBV5-1 and TRBJ1-2, with D perhaps matching TRBD1 (5 bases). The CDR3 is made up of 14 amino acids. Germline lookup yields CDR1 SGHRS and CDR2 YFSETQ. Trimming left V 4 bases short and J 8 bases short, with 18 bases between. The CDR3 bases are TGCGCCAGCAGCCCGTCTCGTGGGGGGATCGGCTACACCTTC. Translated, it gives CASSPSRGGIGYTF.

For this clonotype: The germline gene is not matched at one end of the junction; a read error may be the cause. V usage is TRBV10-1 and J usage is TRBJ2-2; weak D call: TRBD2 (6 bases). The CDR3 is made up of 15 amino acids. CDR1 WNHNN and CDR2 SYGVQD come from the germline V gene (reference sequence). The CDR3 DNA reads TGCGCCGGCAGTGGACTGCAAGCGGGCGCCGGGGAGCTGTTTTTT. This encodes CAGSGLQAGAGELFF.

In its sample, this clonotype was seen a few times. V gene TRBV2 combines with J gene TRBJ2-1; D is ambiguous. This CDR3 spans 16 amino acids. V lost 2 bases to trimming and J lost 4 bases, with 15 bases between them. Germline CDR1 is SNHLY and CDR2 is FYNNEI. CDR3 nucleotide sequence: TGTGCCAGCAGTGAAACCGAGGCAACCGGTTACAATGAGCAGTTCTTC. It codes for CASSETEATGYNEQFF.

Comments on this clonotype: A much more abundant neighbour one base away suggests this may be a read error. The chain joins TRBV5-1 to TRBJ2-5; D ambiguous. With the DNA end fitting TRBJ2-7 better, the J assignment may be wrong. This CDR3 is built from 15 residues. Germline CDR1 and CDR2: SGHRS and YFSETQ. The CDR3 spells CVSSLPETGLPEQYF. CDR3 coding DNA: TGCGTCAGCAGCTTACCCGAGACCGGGCTACCCGAGCAGTACTTC.

The V call is TRBV12-3 or TRBV12-4, the J call TRBJ1-2, with a possible D match to TRBD1 (5 bases). The CDR3 runs 12 residues. V was cut by 6 bases and J by 10 bases, with 15 bases left in between. CDR3 residues: CASSGRLGDYTF. The DNA for the CDR3 is TGTGCCAGCAGCGGACGGTTGGGGGACTACACCTTC.

Concerning this clonotype itself: With a much larger clone just one base away, this may be a read error. This rearrangement joins TRBV10-3 to TRBJ2-5; 12 positions agree with TRBD2. The CDR3 consists of 16 residues. Germline CDR1 and CDR2: ENHRY and SYGVKD. The J segment lost 1 base and the V segment lost 4 bases, leaving 4 bases of the junction unmatched. CDR3 amino acids: CAISGRTSGVQETQYF. The CDR3 coding sequence is TGTGCCATCAGTGGCAGGACTAGCGGGGTCCAAGAGACCCAGTACTTC.

This clonotype was detected only a few times. The CDR3 coding sequence is TGCGCCAGCAGCTCTGGGACTAGCGGGTCAACTAGCACAGATACGCAGTATTTT. It translates to CASSSGTSGSTSTDTQYF. The chain employs TRBV4-1 and TRBJ2-3; TRBD2 matches at 12 bases. The junction had 9 bases not matched to a gene; V was cut back by 5 bases and J by 0 bases. The germline CDR1 and CDR2 sequences are MGHRA and YSYEKL. This CDR3 has 18 amino acids.

This clonotype was observed a handful of times. V gene TRBV4-2 combines with J gene TRBJ2-5; 10 nucleotides match TRBD1. This CDR3 contains 17 residues. V gave up 3 bases and J gave up 11 bases; unmatched junction bases: 18. Looked up from germline, CDR1 is LGHNA and CDR2 is YNFKEQ. The CDR3 loop reads CASSQSEGTGATLGQYF. The DNA of the CDR3 is TGTGCCAGCAGCCAGTCAGAGGGGACAGGGGCCACGTTGGGGCAGTACTTC.

A few counts support this clonotype. The gene calls are TRBV29-1 and TRBJ1-2; TRBD1 aligns across 7 bases. The CDR3 is made up of 13 amino acids. V lost 3 bases, J lost 6 bases, and 7 bases stayed unmatched. CDR1 is SQVTM, CDR2 ANQGSEA, per germline. CDR3 DNA: TGCAGCGTTGATACAGGGGCAGGGAATGGCTACACCTTC. Protein: CSVDTGAGNGYTF.

This sequence joins TRBV7-8 and TRBJ2-1; tentatively, D is TRBD2 (5 bases). In germline, CDR1 is SGHVS, CDR2 FQNEAQ. The CDR3 length is 16 residues. The V and J ends lost 0 bases and 0 bases respectively, with 9 bases between them. The CDR3 DNA sequence: TGTGCCAGCAGCTTAGCCCAGCGGTACTCCTACAATGAGCAGTTCTTC. This codes for CASSLAQRYSYNEQFF.

The V and J genes are TRBV12-5 and TRBJ1-2; 10 bases are a match to TRBD1. The V gene end was trimmed by 4 bases and the J gene end by 9 bases; junction bases not matched to a gene: 5. Germline CDR1 and CDR2: LGHNT and FRNRAP. CDR3 length: 13 amino acids. In DNA form, the CDR3 reads TGTGCTAGTGGTTCGTGGACAGGGGGTAGCTACACCTTC. This codes for CASGSWTGGSYTF.

The genes are TRBV9 and TRBJ2-5, with TRBD2 matching 9 bases. CDR1 and CDR2 (germline): SGDLS, YYNGEE. The CDR3 loop spans 17 amino acids. Trimming at V came to 0 bases and at J to 5 bases, leaving 11 bases not matched to a gene. For the CDR3, the DNA is TGTGCCAGCAGCGTAGTTCCTAGCGGGGAGGGATCGGAGACCCAGTACTTC. Translation: CASSVVPSGEGSETQYF. Using reference TRBV9 and TRBJ2-5 for the parts outside the CDR3, the full variable domain is DSGVTQTPKHLITATGQRVTLRCSPRSGDLSVYWYQQSLDQGLQFLIQYYNGEERAKGNILERFSAQQFPDLHSELNLSSLELGDSALYFCASSVVPSGEGSETQYFGPGTRLLVL.

Ten or more counts support this clonotype. The V call is TRBV7-9, the J call TRBJ1-2; no clear D gene. Between the trimmed V and J ends, which lost 3 bases and 7 bases, there was a span of 15 bases. The CDR3 covers 14 residues. Germline loops: CDR1 SEHNR, CDR2 FQNEAQ (reference sequence). The CDR3 DNA follows: TGTGCCAGCAGCTTTAGGTCCCACTCAGCTGGCTACACCTTC. The encoded protein is CASSFRSHSAGYTF.

The gene calls are TRBV7-2 and TRBJ2-7, with D possibly being TRBD2 (6 bases). This CDR3 comprises 14 residues. Per germline, CDR1 SGHTA and CDR2 FQGNSA. V was shortened by 4 bases and J by 4 bases, with 14 bases between the two germline ends. The CDR3 bases are TGTGCCAGCAGCTGGGGATCGGGAGTTTACGAGCAGTACTTC. This codes for CASSWGSGVYEQYF.

The chain joins TRBV7-6 to TRBJ2-7; TRBD1 matches 11 bases. This CDR3 comprises 16 residues. CDR1 and CDR2 (germline): SGHVS, FNYEAQ. V shed 0 bases, J shed 3 bases, and the junction held 4 bases outside the gene matches. CDR3 DNA: TGTGCCAGCAGCTTAGCTTGGACAGGGGGCGGCTACGAGCAGTACTTC. Its translation is CASSLAWTGGGYEQYF.

The chain is built from TRBV5-1 and TRBJ1-2, with 7 bases lining up with TRBD1. Germline CDR1 and CDR2: SGHRS and YFSETQ. V lost 7 bases and J lost 6; bases outside the gene matches: 6. The CDR3 runs 12 residues. The CDR3 DNA reads TGCGCCAGCGGGGGAGGGGGCGATGGCTACACCTTC. It specifies CASGGGGDGYTF.

This chain uses TRBV6-5 with TRBJ1-2, with a weak D call TRBD1 (6 bases). V was shortened by 5 bases and J by 13 bases, with 17 bases between the two germline ends. The CDR3 totals 12 residues. CDR1 and CDR2 from the germline V gene are MNHEY and SVGAGI. For the CDR3, the DNA is TGTGCCAGCAGTCACCCGACAGGTCGAGGCACCTTC. This codes for CASSHPTGRGTF.

In DNA, the CDR3 is TGCGCCAGCAGCTTGGTTACAGGCCAACAGAACACTGAAGCTTTCTTT. Amino acid sequence: CASSLVTGQQNTEAFF. This chain connects TRBV5-1 to TRBJ1-1; possible D gene TRBD1, 5 bases. The CDR3 is 16 amino acids. Trimming pared 0 bases from V and 1 base from J, leaving 13 bases between. The germline CDR1 and CDR2 sequences are SGHRS and YFSETQ.

This clonotype was seen many times. This chain links TRBV5-4 with TRBJ2-5; the match to TRBD2 covers 10 bases. Germline CDR1 and CDR2: SGHNT and YYREEE (reference sequence). Trimming took 1 base from V and 2 from J; bases not matched to a gene: 5. The CDR3 extends over 16 amino acids. The CDR3 here is CASSLKLAGAQETQYF. The CDR3, as DNA: TGTGCCAGCAGCTTGAAGCTAGCGGGGGCACAAGAGACCCAGTACTTC.

This clonotype was counted a few times. V gene TRBV28 combines with J gene TRBJ2-1, with D possibly being TRBD1 or TRBD2 (5 bases each). This CDR3 spans 15 amino acids. Trimming took off 4 bases at V and 5 bases at J, with 15 bases between the two ends. Germline V lookup: CDR1 MDHEN, CDR2 SYDVKM. This chain's CDR3 is CASSSVPRGHNEQFF. CDR3 nucleotides: TGTGCCAGCAGTTCAGTACCTCGGGGACACAATGAGCAGTTCTTC.

This clonotype was seen ten or more times. The chain links TRBV28 to TRBJ2-1; 9 bases agree with TRBD1. Trimming removed 10 bases from V and 5 bases from J; junction bases left unmatched: 6. Germline V CDR1 and CDR2: MDHEN, SYDVKM. The CDR3 runs to 13 residues. The CDR3 protein is CATHRGRDNEQFF. DNA for the CDR3: TGTGCCACACACAGGGGGCGAGACAATGAGCAGTTCTTC. The complete variable domain, with remaining parts taken from reference TRBV28 and TRBJ2-1, reads DVKVTQSSRYLVKRTGEKVFLECVQDMDHENMFWYRQDPGLGLRLIYFSYDVKMKEKGDIPEGYSVSREKKERFSLILESASTNQTSMYLCATHRGRDNEQFFGPGTRLTVL.